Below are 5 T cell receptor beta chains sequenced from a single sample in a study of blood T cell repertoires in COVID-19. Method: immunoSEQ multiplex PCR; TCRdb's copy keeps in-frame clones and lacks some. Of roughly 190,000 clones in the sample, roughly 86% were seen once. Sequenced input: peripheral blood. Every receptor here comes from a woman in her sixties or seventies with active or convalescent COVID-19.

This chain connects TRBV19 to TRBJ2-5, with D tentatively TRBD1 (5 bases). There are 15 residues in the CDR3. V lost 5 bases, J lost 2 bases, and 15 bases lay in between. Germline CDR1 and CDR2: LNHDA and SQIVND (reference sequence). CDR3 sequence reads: CASSSNLRQQETQYF. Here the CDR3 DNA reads TGTGCCAGTAGTTCAAACCTTCGACAGCAAGAGACCCAGTACTTC.

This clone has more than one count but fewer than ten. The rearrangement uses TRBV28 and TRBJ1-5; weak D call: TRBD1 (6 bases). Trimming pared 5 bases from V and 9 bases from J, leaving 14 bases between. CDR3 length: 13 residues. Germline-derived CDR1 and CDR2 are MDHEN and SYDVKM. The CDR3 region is CASSISGERPQHF. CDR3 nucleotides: TGTGCCAGCAGTATCTCAGGGGAACGGCCCCAGCATTTT.

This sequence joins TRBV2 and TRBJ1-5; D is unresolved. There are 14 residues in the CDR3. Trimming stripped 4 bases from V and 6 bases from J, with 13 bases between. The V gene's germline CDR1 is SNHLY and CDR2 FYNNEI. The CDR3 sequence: CASSVTGSRQPQHF. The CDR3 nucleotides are TGTGCCAGCAGTGTAACGGGTTCTCGTCAGCCCCAGCATTTT.

The CDR3 loop is CASSPLGAGDTQYF. The CDR3 DNA sequence: TGTGCCAGCAGCCCCTTAGGGGCTGGAGATACGCAGTATTTT. The chain joins TRBV6-5 to TRBJ2-3; tentatively, D is TRBD1 (5 bases). This CDR3 region has 14 residues. Germline-derived CDR1 and CDR2 are MNHEY and SVGAGI. The germline V and J ends were trimmed by 6 bases and 5 bases, with 15 bases remaining between them.

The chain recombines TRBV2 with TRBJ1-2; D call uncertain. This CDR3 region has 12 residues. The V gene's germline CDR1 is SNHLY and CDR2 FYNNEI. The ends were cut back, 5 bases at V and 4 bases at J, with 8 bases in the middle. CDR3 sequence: CASSLNSYGYTF. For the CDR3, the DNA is TGTGCCAGCAGTTTGAACAGCTATGGCTACACCTTC. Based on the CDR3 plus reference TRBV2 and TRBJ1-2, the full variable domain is EPEVTQTPSHQVTQMGQEVILRCVPISNHLYFYWYRQILGQKVEFLVSFYNNEISEKSEIFDDQFSVERPDGSNFTLKIRSTKLEDSAMYFCASSLNSYGYTFGSGTRLTVV.